Given below is one TCR beta chain in context. Its specificity is unknown. Germline V gene lookup returns CDR1 SGHRS and CDR2 YFSETQ. The CDR3 runs to 16 residues. The V and J ends lost 2 bases and 8 bases, in that order; junction bases with no gene match: 8. The data were taken from a study of cytomegalovirus exposure and HLA in healthy donors. Study-wide results and limits: The only immune exposure information that was available was CMV serostatus. Per a prior analysis, the majority of TCR beta V segments were productive roughly 90% or roughly 30% of the time.

60 Vbeta and 13 Jbeta primers were used in PCR. The assay was immunoSEQ multiplex PCR, and TCRdb's table has in-frame clones only and misses some. This table has 80,000 to 130,000 clones, approximately 73% appearing once. The sequenced material came from PBMCs. The chain has TRBV5-1 and TRBJ2-1; TRBD2 matches at 12 bases. The receptor was isolated from a woman aged 45 to 65 in good health and CMV-seropositive. CDR3 protein: CASSLDRGLAGHEQFF. DNA for the CDR3: TGCGCCAGCAGCTTAGACCGGGGACTAGCGGGCCATGAGCAGTTCTTC.